A single T cell receptor beta chain is shown here with its context. Germline CDR1 is LGHDT and CDR2 is YNNKEL (reference sequence). The CDR3 has 15 amino acids. V lost 3 bases to trimming and J lost 5 bases; unmatched junction nucleotides: 8. This entry is derived from a study of blood T cell repertoires in COVID-19. Study in general: COVID-19 samples from acute and convalescent phases originated in the United States, Italy and Spain. PBMCs, B-cell-depleted T cells, or T cells were the source of the cDNA or gDNA that made up the material.

The authors' processing: Estimated nucleated cell counts came from reference gene primer amplification. Clones were read by immunoSEQ multiplex PCR, and TCRdb kept only the in-frame ones, dropping some. The DNA was the basis for D and trimming; V, J and clone size are from that table. The table records about 230,000 clones, roughly 80% of them present only once. Sample: peripheral blood. This TCR came from a woman aged 70-85 years with active or convalescent COVID-19. V is TRBV3-1 (or the pseudogene TRBV3-2) and J is TRBJ2-3; 7 nucleotides line up with TRBD2. CDR3 nucleotides: TGTGCCAGCAGCCAGGGAAGCGGGATTGGAGATACGCAGTATTTT. Residues: CASSQGSGIGDTQYF.